Listed below are T cell receptor beta chains from one sample, sequenced in a study of CXCR4 blockade with PD-1 therapy in pancreatic cancer. Method: immunoSEQ multiplex PCR; TCRdb's copy keeps in-frame clones and lacks some. The sample yields approximately 230 clones, approximately 40% seen once. Sequencing used tumor tissue. These receptors were taken from a human donor with pancreatic ductal adenocarcinoma. Both conserved end residues are part of each CDR3. The D gene is left open where the match is weak. Only part of the rows carry a size: once, few, many, or a class if the clone is expanded.

j_gene | abundance | d_gene | v_gene | CDR3aa | CDR3nt
TRBJ1-2 | NA | NA | TRBV28 | CASTQLDNYGYTF | TGTGCCAGCACCCAACTGGATAACTATGGCTACACCTTC
TRBJ2-1 | hyperexpanded | TRBD2 | TRBV28 | CASRIAGDYNEQFF | TGTGCCAGCAGAATAGCGGGAGACTACAATGAGCAGTTCTTC
TRBJ2-5 | hyperexpanded | NA | TRBV4-1 | CASSQENQETQYF | TGCGCCAGCAGCCAAGAGAACCAAGAGACCCAGTACTTC
TRBJ2-7 | NA | NA | TRBV9 | CASSVGVGSSYEQYF | TGTGCCAGCAGCGTAGGGGTAGGCAGCTCCTACGAGCAGTACTTC
TRBJ1-3 | few | TRBD1 | TRBV6-8 | CASSFGQGTGNTIYF | TGTGCCAGCAGCTTTGGACAGGGGACGGGAAACACCATATATTTT
TRBJ1-1 | NA | TRBD1 | TRBV25-1 | CASSTRGTEAFF | TGTGCCAGCAGCACCAGGGGGACTGAAGCTTTCTTT
TRBJ1-1 | NA | NA | TRBV19 | CASRRQLDWPEAFF | TGTGCCAGTAGGAGACAGTTGGATTGGCCTGAAGCTTTCTTT
TRBJ1-1 | few | NA | TRBV6-8 | CASSYGVPPEQVNTEAFF | TGTGCCAGCAGTTACGGTGTCCCCCCCGAACAAGTGAACACTGAAGCTTTCTTT
TRBJ2-7 | once | NA | TRBV18 | CASGYSTYEQYF | TGTGCCAGCGGATACTCAACCTACGAGCAGTACTTC
TRBJ2-6 | NA | TRBD1 | TRBV28 | CASRAWTGGPSGANVLTF | TGTGCCAGCAGGGCGTGGACAGGGGGGCCTTCTGGGGCCAACGTCCTGACTTTC
TRBJ2-3 | NA | NA | TRBV11-3 | CASMRLSVSTSTDTQYF | TGTGCCAGCATGAGATTATCAGTGTCTACGTCGACAGATACGCAGTATTTT
TRBJ2-5 | few | NA | TRBV18 | CASSTDPLEGETQYF | TGTGCCAGCTCAACAGACCCACTTGAAGGGGAGACCCAGTACTTC
TRBJ1-1 | NA | TRBD1 | TRBV19 | CASSRTGRSAEAFF | TGTGCCAGTAGTAGGACAGGGCGCAGCGCTGAAGCTTTCTTT
TRBJ2-1 | NA | TRBD2 | TRBV15 | CATSRGGWGTSGWDEQFF | TGTGCCACTAGCAGAGGGGGCTGGGGGACTAGCGGATGGGATGAGCAGTTCTTC
TRBJ1-4 | NA | NA | TRBV18 | CASSAGPTNEKLFF | TGTGCCAGCTCAGCCGGGCCCACAAATGAAAAACTGTTTTTT
TRBJ1-3 | NA | NA | TRBV18 | CASSPFLGQESGNTIYF | TGTGCCAGCTCACCATTCTTGGGTCAAGAGTCTGGAAACACCATATATTTT
TRBJ1-5 | NA | TRBD1 | TRBV19 | CASSIPGQGARQPQHF | TGTGCCAGTAGTATACCAGGACAGGGGGCTCGTCAGCCCCAGCATTTT
TRBJ1-3 | few | NA | TRBV29-1 | CSVLGGIGNTIYF | TGCAGCGTTTTGGGAGGGATCGGAAACACCATATATTTT
TRBJ2-7 | few | NA | TRBV18 | CASSPSGSYSYEQYF | TGTGCCAGCTCACCATCTGGGAGTTACTCCTACGAGCAGTACTTC
TRBJ2-3 | NA | TRBD2 | TRBV19 | CASSMRGAGGVTQYF | TGTGCCAGTAGTATGAGGGGCGCGGGGGGCGTGACGCAGTATTTT
TRBJ1-2 | NA | NA | TRBV19 | CASSSVGDNYGYTF | TGTGCCAGTAGTTCTGTGGGTGATAACTATGGCTACACCTTC
TRBJ2-6 | hyperexpanded | NA | TRBV11-3 | CASSLRRTGANVLTF | TGTGCCAGCAGCCTCAGGCGGACTGGGGCCAACGTCCTGACTTTC
TRBJ2-6 | NA | NA | TRBV19 | CASSGGANVLTF | TGTGCCAGTAGTGGTGGGGCCAACGTCCTGACTTTC
TRBJ1-1 | NA | NA | TRBV19 | CASSIAPWGTEAFF | TGTGCCAGTAGTATAGCGCCGTGGGGGACTGAAGCTTTCTTT
TRBJ1-1 | once | NA | TRBV19 | CASSIYSAGTEAFF | TGTGCCAGTAGTATATACTCAGCGGGTACTGAAGCTTTCTTT
TRBJ1-1 | few | NA | TRBV11-3 | CASSPGPSLGPNTEAFF | TGTGCCAGCAGCCCAGGGCCGTCTTTGGGGCCGAACACTGAAGCTTTCTTT
TRBJ2-1 | NA | NA | TRBV19 | CASIAGRNEQFF | TGTGCCAGTATTGCGGGGCGCAATGAGCAGTTCTTC
TRBJ1-1 | NA | NA | TRBV6-8 | CASKEEDVNTEAFF | TGTGCCAGCAAGGAGGAGGACGTGAACACTGAAGCTTTCTTT
TRBJ1-3 | few | NA | TRBV10-3 | CAISESKGSGNTIYF | TGTGCCATCAGTGAGTCGAAGGGTTCTGGAAACACCATATATTTT
TRBJ1-4 | NA | NA | TRBV19 | CASSIERFGILNEKLFF | TGTGCCAGTAGTATAGAACGGTTTGGGATCCTTAATGAAAAACTGTTTTTT
TRBJ2-2 | NA | NA | TRBV9 | CASAEVNTGELFF | TGTGCTAGCGCGGAAGTTAACACCGGGGAGCTGTTTTTT
TRBJ1-3 | NA | TRBD1 | TRBV11-3 | CASPQRAGGLEDSGNTIYF | TGTGCCAGCCCCCAAAGGGCAGGGGGCCTCGAGGACTCTGGAAACACCATATATTTT
TRBJ2-7 | NA | NA | TRBV19 | CASSIAVGSAYEQYF | TGTGCCAGTAGTATAGCCGTGGGTTCTGCCTACGAGCAGTACTTC
TRBJ1-2 | NA | TRBD1 | TRBV30 | CAWSVAATGGIYGYTF | TGTGCCTGGAGTGTAGCGGCGACAGGGGGAATCTATGGCTACACCTTC
TRBJ2-5 | NA | TRBD2 | TRBV7-6 | CASSPLTSGSAETQYF | TGTGCCAGCAGCCCGCTAACTAGCGGGAGTGCAGAGACCCAGTACTTC